This T cell receptor (beta chain) appears in the sequencing data of a study of T cell responses to AZD1222 COVID-19 vaccine (dated by TCRdb to about 2021). Turning to the overall study: AZD1222 recipients with second doses at about 4 weeks or about 12 weeks were pooled, because spike-specific TCR depth and breadth did not differ between schedules. Trial participants were enrolled by age into subgroups of 18-55, 56-69 and 70-plus years, and about 150, 27 and 61 TCR-sequenced participants, respectively, were included in these subgroups. A total of approximately 250 trial participants underwent TCR sequencing, of whom about 200 had received two doses of AZD1222 and roughly 26 had received two doses of the MenACWY control vaccine. General findings and caveats noted by the study authors: Participants were mostly white British and included more females than males, and it was suggested by the authors that clonal diversity may have been underestimated. Conclusions about previously exposed vaccinees are limited, since just five or six AZD1222 recipients were seropositive for SARS-CoV-2 at baseline. Because no day 14 peak-response samples were available, repertoires were characterized only after the peak T cell response. The 56-69-year group was small, and its depth increase did not reach significance, likely because of low power. Vaccine-associated CD4 TCRs spanned the whole spike protein, with dominant responses in regions 160-218 and 743-854. Epitopes outside the regions mutated in the B.1.351 and B.1.1.7 variants were reportedly recognized by nearly half of the unique spike-specific TCRs. After two AZD1222 doses, both the breadth and the depth of spike-specific TCRs were significantly higher than at day 0 and than in MenACWY recipients.

About this clone itself: Which antigen it targets is not known. Base qualities were left out, and no much larger clone turns up one base away.

Explained via the paper, the time point label denotes: baseline before first vaccination. Samples from vaccinated people were obtained from the UK trials COV001 and COV002, which included a single-blind randomized controlled phase 2/3 trial of AZD1222 (ChAdOx1 nCoV-19) in healthy adults. Trial participant PBMC samples were collected at day 0 and day 28 after the second dose for TCRbeta chain sequencing. The CDR3 regions of human TCRbeta chains were subjected to immunosequencing. In the source study's methods: Repertoire TCRs were matched against a reference library of SARS-CoV-2-specific TCRs generated with the MIRA antigen-specificity platform. Breadth was defined as the fraction of unique TCRs that were SARS-CoV-2-associated. Depth was defined as the fraction of total T cells that were SARS-CoV-2-associated. Using the MIRA data, each spike-specific TCR was mapped to the spike region that the TCR reacts to and placed in a CD4 or CD8 class. Log10-transformed breadth and depth values were compared by one-way ANOVA with Sidak's multiple comparisons tests. Not all clones reach the TCRdb copy of this immuneACCESS table, which keeps in-frame sequences only. Checked studies attribute under half of the gap to unresolved V genes and leave the rest unexplained. V, J and clone size reflect that table, while D and trimming were determined from the DNA. The table for this sample lists roughly 260,000 clones; approximately 95% of them were counted only once. The leading ten clones occupy less than 0.65% of the sample.

The clonotype was recovered from an adult in good health. The sequencing used peripheral blood, collected on day 0 of AZD1222 vaccination.

The CDR3 here reads CASSPNKGDYNEQFF. The nucleotides read TGTGCCAGCTCACCAAATAAGGGAGACTACAATGAGCAGTTCTTC. The rearranged chain carries TRBV18 and TRBJ2-1; a weak D assignment points to TRBD2 (5 bases agree). CDR1 KGHSH and CDR2 LQKENI are derived from the germline V gene. Cut back by 2 bases and 3 bases, the V and J ends lie 11 bases apart. The CDR3, from cysteine to phenylalanine, totals 15 residues. CDR3 DNA is the only sequence kept; it has 45 bases, read in frame from the first base.